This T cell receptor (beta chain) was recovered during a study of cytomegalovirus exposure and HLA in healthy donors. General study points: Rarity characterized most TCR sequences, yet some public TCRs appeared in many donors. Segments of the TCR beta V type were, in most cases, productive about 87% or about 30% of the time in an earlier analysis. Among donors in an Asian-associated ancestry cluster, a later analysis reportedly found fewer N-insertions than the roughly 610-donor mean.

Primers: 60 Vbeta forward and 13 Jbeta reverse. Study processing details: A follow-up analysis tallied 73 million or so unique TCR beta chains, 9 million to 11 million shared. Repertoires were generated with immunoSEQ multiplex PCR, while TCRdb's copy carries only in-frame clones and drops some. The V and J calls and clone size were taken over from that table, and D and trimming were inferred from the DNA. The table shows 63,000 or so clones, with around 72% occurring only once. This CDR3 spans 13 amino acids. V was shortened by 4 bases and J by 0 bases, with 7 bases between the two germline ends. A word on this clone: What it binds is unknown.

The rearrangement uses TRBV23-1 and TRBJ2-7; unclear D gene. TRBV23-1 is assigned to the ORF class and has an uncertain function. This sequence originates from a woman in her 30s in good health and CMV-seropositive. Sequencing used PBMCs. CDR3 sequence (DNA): TGCGCCAGCAGTCGCGAAGACTCCTACGAGCAGTACTTC. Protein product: CASSREDSYEQYF.